Below, 13 T cell receptor beta chains from the same sample are listed, as sequenced in a study of spatial heterogeneity in lung cancer. These receptors are not linked to any known antigen. Indicated time point: sample taken at primary tumor resection. Study-wide findings and caveats: Tumor mutation counts were tracked by expanded intratumoral alpha and beta TCR counts.

TCRdb processed the 5' RACE reads anew with MiXCR; each CDR3 protein has one entry. The data show about 4,000 distinct CDR3 sequences, roughly two fifths seen once. The sample consisted of lung tumor tissue, taken at surgery. These receptors were collected from a male donor with early-stage non-small cell lung cancer.

This sequence joins TRBV6-2 or TRBV6-3 and TRBJ2-5, with 13 bases lining up with TRBD2. The CDR3 covers 19 residues. CDR1 is MNHEY and CDR2 is SVGEGT in the germline V gene. V lost 6 bases, J lost 4 bases, and 17 bases stayed unmatched. The CDR3 DNA reads TGTGCCAGCAGACCACCCCTCGGACTAGCGGGGGATTGGGGAGAGACCCAGTACTTC. Translating it yields CASRPPLGLAGDWGETQYF.

The genes are TRBV6-6 and TRBJ1-1; D perhaps matches TRBD1 (5 bases). The CDR3 runs to 15 residues. Between the trimmed V and J ends, which lost 6 bases and 2 bases, there was a span of 16 bases. Germline V gene lookup returns CDR1 MNHNY and CDR2 SVGAGI (reference sequence). CDR3 sequence reads: CASRGEYGINTEAFF. The CDR3 region has the DNA TGTGCCAGCAGGGGGGAATATGGGATAAACACTGAAGCTTTCTTT.

This clonotype was detected only a few times. V usage is TRBV3-1 and J usage is TRBJ2-3, with D hard to call. Trimming stripped 4 bases from V and 0 bases from J, with 11 bases between. Germline V gene sequence: CDR1 LGHDT, CDR2 YNNKEL (reference sequence). This CDR3 is built from 15 residues. CDR3 sequence: CASSPGSTSTDTQYF. The CDR3, as DNA: TGTGCCAGCAGCCCCGGGTCGACAAGCACAGATACGCAGTATTTT.

This chain connects TRBV29-1 to TRBJ2-3; a weak D match, TRBD1 (6 bases). Trimming pared 5 bases from V and 1 base from J, leaving 13 bases between. Germline assignment: CDR1 SQVTM and CDR2 ANQGSEA. This CDR3 is built from 14 residues. The CDR3 here is CSVTDRSRTDTQYF. The DNA for the CDR3 is TGCAGCGTTACGGACAGAAGCCGCACAGATACGCAGTATTTT.

The rearrangement joins TRBV6-6 to TRBJ2-3, with a tentative D call TRBD1 (5 bases). The CDR3 is 15 residues long. V lost 6 bases to trimming and J lost 0 bases, with 13 bases between them. The germline V gene encodes CDR1 MNHNY and CDR2 SVGAGI (reference sequence). The CDR3 nucleotides read TGTGCCAGCAGAAGCGACAGCCTCAGCACAGATACGCAGTATTTT. Protein: CASRSDSLSTDTQYF.

By proportion, this clonotype is medium-sized. The chain employs TRBV20-1 and TRBJ2-5, with 8 bases identical to TRBD2. CDR1 and CDR2 from the germline V gene are DFQATT and SNEGSKA (reference sequence). The CDR3 is 15 residues long. V lost 3 bases, J lost 6 bases, and 12 bases stayed unmatched. The CDR3 region has the DNA TGCAGTGCTAGTTCTCCTAACGGGAGGGTGCAGACCCAGTACTTC. This gives the protein CSASSPNGRVQTQYF.

V usage is TRBV20-1 and J usage is TRBJ2-3; 15 bases line up with TRBD2. Germline V gene sequence: CDR1 DFQATT, CDR2 SNEGSKA (reference sequence). Trimming at V came to 5 bases and at J to 2 bases, leaving 14 bases not matched to a gene. This CDR3 contains 19 residues. This CDR3 is CSAPGTSGGPNLLTDTQYF. The CDR3 DNA reads TGCAGTGCTCCTGGGACTAGCGGGGGGCCCAACCTGCTCACAGATACGCAGTATTTT.

By sample share, this clonotype is medium-sized. The chain has TRBV3-1 and TRBJ2-2; D may match TRBD1 or TRBD2 (5 bases each). Deletions cut 3 bases from V and 7 bases from J, with 9 bases between. In germline, CDR1 is LGHDT, CDR2 YNNKEL (reference sequence). The CDR3 length is 13 residues. In DNA form, the CDR3 reads TGTGCCAGCAGCCACGGGGCGGGCGGGGAGCTGTTTTTT. Translation gives CASSHGAGGELFF.

By sample fraction, this clonotype is medium-sized (0.01 to 0.1%). The chain is built from TRBV20-1 and TRBJ2-1; TRBD2 aligns across 8 bases. V gave up 1 base and J gave up 9 bases; unmatched junction bases: 5. The CDR3 totals 13 residues. Germline V CDR1 and CDR2: DFQATT, SNEGSKA (reference sequence). The CDR3 here is CSARGVTSVEQFF. The CDR3 DNA is TGCAGTGCTAGAGGAGTGACTAGCGTTGAGCAGTTCTTC.

The chain recombines TRBV7-6 with TRBJ2-2, with 9 nucleotides matching TRBD1. V was clipped by 6 bases and J by 5 bases; unmatched bases: 7. The germline V gene has CDR1 SGHVS and CDR2 FNYEAQ. The CDR3 extends over 15 amino acids. CDR3 residues: CASSGGQGGTGELFF. CDR3 nucleotide sequence: TGTGCCAGCAGTGGGGGACAGGGTGGAACCGGGGAGCTGTTTTTT. The full variable domain, with the rest looked up from reference TRBV7-6 and TRBJ2-2, is GAGVSQSPRYKVTKRGQDVALRCDPISGHVSLYWYRQALGQGPEFLTYFNYEAQQDKSGLPNDRFSAERPEGSISTLTIQRTEQRDSAMYRCASSGGQGGTGELFFGEGSRLTVL.

Judged by abundance, this clonotype is medium-sized (0.01 to 0.1%). This chain uses TRBV28 with TRBJ2-2, with a tentative D call TRBD1 (6 bases). Germline V gives CDR1 MDHEN, CDR2 SYDVKM. CDR3 size: 17 residues. V lost 7 bases to trimming and J lost 4 bases, with 22 bases between them. The CDR3: CASTPTGSGSGTGELFF. The DNA of the CDR3 is TGTGCCAGCACCCCGACAGGATCAGGGTCGGGCACCGGGGAGCTGTTTTTT.

By sample fraction, this clonotype is large (0.1 to 1%). The chain links TRBV7-9 to TRBJ2-7; TRBD2 matches 10 bases. Germline trimming cut 1 base from V and 4 bases from J; bases unmatched to any gene: 7. The CDR3 loop spans 16 amino acids. Germline CDR1 SEHNR, CDR2 FQNEAQ (reference sequence). CDR3 DNA: TGTGCCAGCAGCTTAGTCGGCCTAGCGGGAGTGTACGAGCAGTACTTC. Translated, it gives CASSLVGLAGVYEQYF. The full variable domain, in which reference TRBV7-9 and TRBJ2-7 provide the parts outside the CDR3, is DTGVSQNPRHKITKRGQNVTFRCDPISEHNRLYWYRQTLGQGPEFLTYFQNEAQLEKSRLLSDRFSAERPKGSFSTLEIQRTEQGDSAMYLCASSLVGLAGVYEQYFGPGTRLTVT.

By frequency in the sample, this clonotype is medium-sized. The J gene is TRBJ2-1, the V gene TRBV10-3, with 16 bases fitting TRBD2. From germline, CDR1 is ENHRY and CDR2 SYGVKD. J was trimmed by 8 bases and V by 3 bases; bases with no gene match: 7. The CDR3 consists of 17 residues. CDR3 region: CAISEGTSGRARYEQFF. CDR3 coding DNA: TGTGCCATCAGTGAAGGGACTAGCGGGAGGGCCCGCTATGAGCAGTTCTTC.